The present T cell receptor beta chain was sequenced within a study of T cells in women clearing cervical HPV infection. Notes on the study in general: Controls had more TRBV6-7 (0.16%) than cases (approximately 0.11%). T-cell numbers per sample were unknown and may explain richness differences.

On this clone: The antigen is not known. The observed sequence ends 3 residues before the CDR3 terminus, with the missing tail filled in from the germline J gene.

CDR1 and CDR2 (germline): LNHDA, SQIVND (reference sequence). Trimming pared 6 bases from V and 6 bases from J, leaving 18 bases between. There are 16 residues in the CDR3. TCR beta CDR3 amplified by multiplex PCR from 950 to 1,500 ng genomic DNA. The protocol was immunoSEQ multiplex PCR, while the TCRdb copy is restricted to in-frame clones and leaves out a portion. This table lists 20,000 to 25,000 clones. This sequence originates from a woman aged 18 to 75 with a cervical HPV16 infection that either progressed to CIN3+ or cleared (not recorded which). This chain joins TRBV19 and TRBJ1-6; the D gene is possibly TRBD1 (5 bases). The sample comprised blood buffy coat. CDR3 bases read: TGTGCCAGTAGCGCTCCTCTGGGGGGTTCTAATTCACCC. It yields the protein CASSAPLGGSNSP. The CDR3 in its entirety is CASSAPLGGSNSPLHF.